These 8 T cell receptor beta chains were all obtained from the same sample, sequenced in a study of naive and memory T cell subsets. Four PCR rounds used nested alpha and beta constant region primers plus the SP2 primer. TCRdb re-called the UMI-ligation and nested PCR reads with MiXCR, one entry per CDR3 protein. The sample records about 14,000 distinct CDR3 sequences, about 5% being singletons. The treatment: skin biopsy from PPD injection site in Mantoux-positive individual. An oligonucleotide containing a UMI was ligated to the 3' end of TCR cDNA. Sequenced here: skin, sampled from a tuberculin skin test site. These receptors all stem from an adult in good health.

With regard to this clonotype: A single base separates this from a much larger clone, so it may be a read error. The CDR3 bases are TGTGCCAGTAGTACGACAGGGAACGTCGGGGAGCTGTTTTTT. It yields the protein CASSTTGNVGELFF. V gene TRBV19 combines with J gene TRBJ2-2; 7 nucleotides agree with TRBD1. V gave up 4 bases and J gave up 7 bases; unmatched junction bases: 6. The CDR3 is 14 residues long. CDR1 LNHDA and CDR2 SQIVND come from the germline V gene (reference sequence).

This clonotype counts as medium-sized. The chain uses TRBV7-9 and TRBJ2-6, with unresolved D. In germline, CDR1 is SEHNR, CDR2 FQNEAQ (reference sequence). Trimming shortened V by 4 bases and J by 1 base, and 5 bases separated the two germline ends. This CDR3 is built from 14 residues. CDR3 in DNA: TGTGCCAGCAGCTCAGGTTCTGGGGCCAACGTCCTGACTTTC. Protein product: CASSSGSGANVLTF.

This clonotype occurred many times. The CDR3 here is CASSLPGGSPGYTF. The CDR3 DNA reads as TGCGCCAGCAGCTTGCCGGGCGGGAGTCCTGGCTACACCTTC. The chain links TRBV5-1 to TRBJ1-2; D remains ambiguous. This CDR3 contains 14 residues. With 1 base removed from V and 7 bases from J, the gap between germline ends came to 14 bases. Looked up from germline, CDR1 is SGHRS and CDR2 is YFSETQ.

Only a few counts were recorded for this clonotype. This chain uses TRBV6-5 with TRBJ2-1; TRBD2 might be the D (6 bases). The germline V gene has CDR1 MNHEY and CDR2 SVGAGI. The CDR3 runs 15 residues. V dropped 3 bases and J dropped 3 bases, with 12 bases sitting between them. Written as DNA, the CDR3 is TGTGCCAGCAGTTATCTGAGCGGGTGCTACAATGAGCAGTTCTTC. This encodes CASSYLSGCYNEQFF.

This clonotype was counted many times. The genes are TRBV6-6 and TRBJ2-2; perhaps TRBD2 as D (6 bases). V shed 6 bases and J shed 0 bases, with 8 bases lying between them. The germline CDR1 and CDR2 sequences are MNHNY and SVGAGI (reference sequence). CDR3 size: 14 residues. The CDR3 region has the DNA TGTGCCAGCAGCTGGGACTCGAACACCGGGGAGCTGTTTTTT. Protein product: CASSWDSNTGELFF.

This clonotype was observed many times. V usage is TRBV7-2 and J usage is TRBJ1-4; D is uncertain. The CDR3 has 13 residues. The V end lost 2 bases, the J end lost 8 bases, and 9 bases lay between the germline ends. In germline, CDR1 is SGHTA, CDR2 FQGNSA. CDR3 in amino acids: CASSLSREEKLFF. The CDR3, as DNA: TGTGCCAGCAGCTTAAGTAGGGAGGAAAAACTGTTTTTT.

This clonotype came up a few times. The rearrangement uses TRBV12-3 or TRBV12-4 and TRBJ1-2; TRBD1 might be the D (5 bases). V lost 3 bases to trimming and J lost 4 bases, with 12 bases between them. This CDR3 is built from 14 residues. CDR3 sequence (DNA): TGTGCCAGCAGTTTTGGGACGGATGGCTATGGCTACACCTTC. Protein product: CASSFGTDGYGYTF.

The sample holds many counts of this clonotype. V is TRBV13 and J is TRBJ1-5, with 7 bases matching TRBD1. After removal of 0 bases from V and 7 bases from J, the junction contained 6 bases not matched to a gene. The V gene's germline CDR1 is PRHDT and CDR2 FYEKMQ (reference sequence). This CDR3 is 15 amino acids long. The CDR3 here is CASSLGQGDGQPQHF. CDR3 sequence (DNA): TGTGCCAGCAGCTTAGGGCAGGGGGACGGGCAGCCCCAGCATTTT.